This entry lists 27 T cell receptor beta chains sequenced from one sample in a study of T-cell memory formation after mild COVID-19. Via MiXCR, TCRdb re-called the 5' RACE reads, giving one row per CDR3 protein. Of more than 300,000 distinct CDR3 sequences in the sample, roughly 19% were seen once. What was sequenced was PBMCs or a T cell subset sorted from them (not recorded which). Receptors originate from a man in his late teens or twenties who had mild COVID-19 (a few samples of this study predate the infection). Cell type and time point are not known.

The J gene is TRBJ1-5, the V gene TRBV10-3; possible D gene TRBD1, 6 bases. CDR1 and CDR2 from the germline V gene are ENHRY and SYGVKD. This CDR3 spans 16 amino acids. V was trimmed by 2 bases and J by 0 bases, leaving 11 bases between them. The CDR3, as DNA: TGTGCCATCAGTGAGGGAAGGACAGATAGCAATCAGCCCCAGCATTTT. Residues: CAISEGRTDSNQPQHF.

The rearrangement joins TRBV6-2 or TRBV6-3 to TRBJ2-1, with D unresolved. CDR1 MNHEY and CDR2 SVGEGT come from the germline V gene. The CDR3 loop spans 15 amino acids. Trimming shortened V by 0 bases and J by 0 bases, and 6 bases separated the two germline ends. CDR3 in amino acids: CASSYSPFSYNEQFF. The CDR3 nucleotides are TGTGCCAGCAGTTACTCACCGTTCTCCTACAATGAGCAGTTCTTC.

At least ten counts were recorded for this clonotype. The rearrangement joins TRBV7-9 to TRBJ2-2, with 7 nucleotides matching TRBD2. The CDR3 is 14 residues long. J gave up 7 bases and V 2 bases, and 4 bases lay outside the gene matches. Germline V gene lookup returns CDR1 SEHNR and CDR2 FQNEAQ (reference sequence). The CDR3 protein is CASSLYPSGGELFF. The CDR3 bases are TGTGCCAGCAGCTTATATCCTAGCGGCGGGGAGCTGTTTTTT.

This chain connects TRBV20-1 to TRBJ2-1; TRBD1 aligns across 10 bases. CDR1 and CDR2 from the germline V gene are DFQATT and SNEGSKA (reference sequence). This CDR3 is built from 14 residues. The V segment lost 6 bases and the J segment 0 bases; nucleotides outside the gene matches: 2. The CDR3 nucleotides read TGCAGTGCGTGGACAGGGGGCTCCTACAATGAGCAGTTCTTC. It encodes CSAWTGGSYNEQFF.

The rearrangement joins TRBV7-2 to TRBJ2-4; no firm D call. The CDR3 length is 13 residues. Trimming took off 1 base at V and 6 bases at J, with 7 bases between the two ends. CDR1 and CDR2 from the germline V gene are SGHTA and FQGNSA. CDR3 region: CASSLVTPNIQYF. The CDR3 coding sequence is TGTGCCAGCAGCTTAGTTACCCCAAACATTCAGTACTTC.

This clonotype was found a few times. The chain recombines TRBV12-3 or TRBV12-4 with TRBJ2-4, with a possible D match to TRBD1 (6 bases). Between the trimmed V and J ends, which lost 7 bases and 0 bases, there was a span of 10 bases. This CDR3 is built from 14 residues. CDR3 region: CASKDSVAKNIQYF. DNA of the CDR3: TGTGCCAGCAAGGACAGTGTAGCCAAAAACATTCAGTACTTC.

There are a few counts of this clonotype. V and J are TRBV4-3 and TRBJ2-1, with a possible D match to TRBD2 (5 bases). Germline V gene sequence: CDR1 LGHNA, CDR2 YSLEER. Deletions cut 5 bases from V and 5 bases from J, with 10 bases between. This CDR3 is built from 13 residues. CDR3 DNA: TGCGCCAGCAGCTATCTCGGGGACAATGAGCAGTTCTTC. This sequence encodes CASSYLGDNEQFF.

This clonotype was seen a handful of times. The CDR3 loop is CASRPGSNQPQHF. The CDR3 DNA sequence: TGCGCCAGCAGACCGGGATCCAATCAGCCCCAGCATTTT. V is TRBV5-1 and J is TRBJ1-5; no clear D. The CDR3 covers 13 residues. The germline CDR1 and CDR2 sequences are SGHRS and YFSETQ. V lost 5 bases and J lost 3, with 9 bases in between.

This chain links TRBV6-7 with TRBJ1-4; 8 bases are a match to TRBD1. TRBV6-7 is an ORF, and what it does is uncertain. This CDR3 has 16 amino acids. Unmatched junction bases numbered 13, after V lost 6 bases and J lost 7 bases. The CDR3 bases are TGTGCCAGCAGGCACCCCCCCGGACAGGGCGCTGAAAAACTGTTTTTT. It yields the protein CASRHPPGQGAEKLFF.

Only one count was recorded for this clonotype. The chain employs TRBV7-2 and TRBJ1-1; tentative D call: TRBD1 (5 bases). The CDR3 is 13 amino acids. V lost 4 bases, J lost 11 bases, and 17 bases lay in between. The V gene's germline CDR1 is SGHTA and CDR2 FQGNSA. CDR3 protein: CASSYSGVPNAFF. CDR3 bases: TGTGCCAGCAGCTATTCGGGGGTCCCCAATGCTTTCTTT.

This clonotype turned up a few times. J is TRBJ2-3 and V is TRBV9; the D gene could be TRBD1 or TRBD2 (5 bases each). The V gene's germline CDR1 is SGDLS and CDR2 YYNGEE. The CDR3 covers 16 residues. V lost 3 bases to trimming and J lost 1 base, with 15 bases between them. The CDR3 DNA is TGTGCCAGCAGCGGTGCCCCGGGACGGGGCACAGATACGCAGTATTTT. Protein: CASSGAPGRGTDTQYF.

This clonotype showed up just a few times. The rearrangement links TRBV7-9 to TRBJ2-1; D ambiguous. Trimming shortened V by 1 base and J by 10 bases, and 11 bases separated the two germline ends. The CDR3 runs 13 residues. CDR1 SEHNR and CDR2 FQNEAQ come from the germline V gene (reference sequence). The CDR3 sequence: CASSLGLVAEQFF. CDR3 nucleotide sequence: TGTGCCAGCAGCTTAGGTCTAGTTGCCGAGCAGTTCTTC.

The V and J genes are TRBV20-1 and TRBJ1-4; 8 bases are shared with TRBD1. CDR1 DFQATT and CDR2 SNEGSKA come from the germline V gene (reference sequence). The V and J ends lost 6 bases and 5 bases, in that order; junction bases with no gene match: 11. CDR3 length: 15 amino acids. This CDR3 is CSAAREAGGNEKLFF. CDR3 DNA: TGCAGTGCGGCGAGGGAGGCAGGGGGCAATGAAAAACTGTTTTTT.

The genes are TRBV6-5 and TRBJ1-2, with D possibly TRBD1 on 5 matching bases. Germline values: CDR1 MNHEY, CDR2 SVGAGI. The CDR3 is 14 residues long. Trimming shortened V by 6 bases and J by 8 bases, and 19 bases separated the two germline ends. The CDR3 reads CASREGLRPWGYTF. CDR3 bases: TGTGCCAGCAGGGAGGGACTCCGGCCTTGGGGCTACACCTTC.

This clonotype was seen a single time. The chain joins TRBV7-2 to TRBJ2-7, with 8 bases matching TRBD1. Looked up from germline, CDR1 is SGHTA and CDR2 is FQGNSA. The junction had 8 bases not matched to a gene; V was cut back by 1 base and J by 3 bases. This CDR3 has 16 residues. CDR3 region: CASSLGGTRGHYEQYF. Here the CDR3 DNA reads TGTGCCAGCAGCTTAGGGGGGACCAGGGGGCACTACGAGCAGTACTTC.

This chain links TRBV7-2 with TRBJ2-1; weak D call: TRBD2 (5 bases). The CDR3 extends over 13 amino acids. CDR1 and CDR2 (germline): SGHTA, FQGNSA. Trimming removed 7 bases at V and 8 bases at J, with 15 bases between. The CDR3 spells CASTEVVGDEQFF. The CDR3 DNA reads TGTGCCAGCACGGAGGTTGTAGGTGATGAGCAGTTCTTC. Full variable domain (missing parts from reference TRBV7-2 and TRBJ2-1): GAGVSQSPSNKVTEKGKDVELRCDPISGHTALYWYRQSLGQGLEFLIYFQGNSAPDKSGLPSDRFSAERTGGSVSTLTIQRTQQEDSAVYLCASTEVVGDEQFFGPGTRLTVL.

This clonotype has at least ten counts. The gene calls are TRBV20-1 and TRBJ2-5; 9 bases match TRBD2. The J segment lost 0 bases and the V segment lost 2 bases, leaving 4 bases of the junction unmatched. The germline gives CDR1 DFQATT, CDR2 SNEGSKA (reference sequence). The CDR3 has 15 residues. CDR3 in amino acids: CSARIAGAYQETQYF. The CDR3 nucleotides read TGCAGTGCTAGAATAGCGGGGGCGTACCAAGAGACCCAGTACTTC.

The chain uses TRBV20-1 and TRBJ1-1; 7 bases line up with TRBD1. The length of the CDR3 is 13 residues. Per germline, CDR1 DFQATT and CDR2 SNEGSKA (reference sequence). With 6 bases clipped from V and 12 bases from J, the junction kept 16 bases outside the gene matches. This CDR3 reads CSAQEGAGRGSFF. For the CDR3, the DNA is TGCAGTGCCCAGGAGGGGGCAGGGAGGGGATCTTTCTTT.

This clonotype was observed many times. The chain recombines TRBV4-3 with TRBJ2-3; D not resolved. Trimming took off 0 bases at V and 0 bases at J, with 16 bases between the two ends. Germline V CDR1 and CDR2: LGHNA, YSLEER. The CDR3 totals 18 residues. CDR3 sequence: CASSQDPLRAASTDTQYF. The CDR3 DNA follows: TGCGCCAGCAGCCAAGATCCTCTTAGGGCAGCTAGCACAGATACGCAGTATTTT.

The chain is built from TRBV20-1 and TRBJ2-4; TRBD2 matches 7 bases. V was pared by 2 bases and J by 0 bases, with 10 bases of the junction left unmatched. CDR1 DFQATT and CDR2 SNEGSKA come from the germline V gene (reference sequence). The CDR3 length is 17 residues. The CDR3 DNA reads as TGCAGTGCTAGATCCTGGGGGGGGTTACTAGCCAAAAACATTCAGTACTTC. This sequence encodes CSARSWGGLLAKNIQYF.

This sequence joins TRBV11-2 and TRBJ2-1, with 9 bases aligning to TRBD1. The CDR3 is made up of 14 amino acids. Germline V gives CDR1 SGHAT, CDR2 FQNNGV. The ends lost 6 bases at V and 8 bases at J; junction bases unmatched: 8. The DNA for the CDR3 is TGTGCCAGCAGGGTTACAGGGGGCTTCGATGAGCAGTTCTTC. Translation: CASRVTGGFDEQFF.

This chain connects TRBV12-3 or TRBV12-4 to TRBJ2-1; D remains unclear. The germline V and J ends were trimmed by 6 bases and 8 bases, with 8 bases remaining between them. The CDR3 consists of 11 residues. Here the CDR3 DNA reads TGTGCCAGCAGCCGACGTCATGAGCAGTTCTTC. This gives the protein CASSRRHEQFF.

This clonotype was seen a handful of times. The V and J genes are TRBV7-8 and TRBJ2-7; tentative D call: TRBD1 (6 bases). V shed 4 bases and J shed 3 bases, with 19 bases lying between them. CDR3 length: 16 residues. The germline gives CDR1 SGHVS, CDR2 FQNEAQ. CDR3: CASSSHQGQGGYEQYF. CDR3 DNA sequence: TGTGCCAGCAGCTCTCATCAGGGGCAGGGTGGCTACGAGCAGTACTTC. Based on the CDR3 plus reference TRBV7-8 and TRBJ2-7, the full variable domain is GAGVSQSPRYKVAKRGQDVALRCDPISGHVSLFWYQQALGQGPEFLTYFQNEAQLDKSGLPSDRFFAERPEGSVSTLKIQRTQQEDSAVYLCASSSHQGQGGYEQYFGPGTRLTVT.

CDR3 in amino acids: CASGPETGRLGGTEAFF. The CDR3 DNA follows: TGTGCCAGCGGCCCTGAAACTGGACGATTAGGGGGCACTGAAGCTTTCTTT. The V call is TRBV6-2 or TRBV6-3, the J call TRBJ1-1; D perhaps matches TRBD1 (6 bases). V lost 8 bases, J lost 4 bases, and 26 bases lay in between. CDR1 and CDR2 from the germline V gene are MNHEY and SVGEGT. The CDR3 has 17 residues.

The chain couples TRBV6-2 or TRBV6-3 to TRBJ2-1, with D hard to call. With 6 bases removed from V and 9 bases from J, the gap between germline ends came to 9 bases. Germline V lookup: CDR1 MNHEY, CDR2 SVGEGT. The CDR3 extends over 11 amino acids. This chain's CDR3 is CASRMGIEQFF. The CDR3, as DNA: TGTGCCAGCAGAATGGGGATTGAGCAGTTCTTC.

This clonotype was seen only a few times. This chain uses TRBV14 with TRBJ1-2, with D perhaps matching TRBD1 (6 bases). V was clipped by 4 bases and J by 11 bases, with 17 bases between them. This CDR3 contains 13 residues. CDR1 is SGHDN and CDR2 is FVKESK in the germline V gene. CDR3 in amino acids: CASSPRRGGLYTF. The CDR3 DNA is TGTGCCAGCAGCCCCAGACGGGGGGGGCTTTACACCTTC.

This rearrangement joins TRBV25-1 to TRBJ1-1; a weak D match, TRBD1 (5 bases). CDR1 is MGHDK, CDR2 SYGVNS, per germline. The V end lost 4 bases, the J end lost 10 bases, and 10 bases lay between the germline ends. The CDR3 extends over 11 amino acids. The chain's CDR3 is CASSAGGGAFF. The CDR3 bases are TGTGCCAGCAGTGCCGGGGGAGGAGCTTTCTTT.